The 32 T cell receptor beta chains given below trace back to one sample, sequenced in a study of CD8 T cells in ankylosing spondylitis. TCRdb analysed the 5' RACE reads with MiXCR anew, one entry per CDR3 protein. In the table there are 350,000 or so distinct CDR3 sequences, approximately 10% of which are singletons. Sample: blood, either unsorted or a sorted T cell fraction (not recorded which). The receptor source for this set is a female donor with ankylosing spondylitis or in good health (not recorded which).

The rearrangement joins TRBV7-2 to TRBJ2-5; 8 bases line up with TRBD1. The germline V gene encodes CDR1 SGHTA and CDR2 FQGNSA. Germline trimming cut 5 bases from V and 1 base from J; bases unmatched to any gene: 6. The CDR3 totals 15 residues. CDR3 sequence: CASSPGQGFQETQYF. The CDR3 coding sequence is TGTGCCAGCAGCCCAGGACAGGGATTCCAAGAGACCCAGTACTTC.

This clonotype appeared many times. In nucleotides, the CDR3 is TGCAGTGCTACCACAGATACGCAGTATTTT. Protein sequence: CSATTDTQYF. The chain has TRBV20-1 and TRBJ2-3; the D is unclear. CDR1 and CDR2 (germline): DFQATT, SNEGSKA (reference sequence). Deletions cut 4 bases from V and 2 bases from J, with 1 base between. The CDR3 covers 10 residues.

This clonotype was seen repeatedly, ten times or more. One end of the junction does not line up with germline, which may come from a read error. V and J are TRBV5-1 and TRBJ2-1; D is uncertain. Germline assignment: CDR1 SGHRS and CDR2 YFSETQ. The CDR3 extends over 15 amino acids. The CDR3 DNA sequence: TGTGCCAGTAGTCTCGCAGGTGAATCCTACAATGAGCAGTTCTTC. It yields the protein CASSLAGESYNEQFF.

With regard to this clonotype: Since a much larger clone is just one base distant, this may be a read error. The chain joins TRBV27 to TRBJ1-1; D is unresolved. V was shortened by 7 bases and J by 3 bases, with 12 bases between the two germline ends. CDR1 MNHEY and CDR2 SMNVEV come from the germline V gene (reference sequence). This CDR3 comprises 13 residues. CDR3 in amino acids: CASNKGMDTEAFF. The CDR3 DNA follows: TGTGCCAGCAATAAGGGTATGGACACTGAAGCTTTCTTT.

This clonotype was seen a few times. The chain has TRBV6-5 and TRBJ1-1; D unresolved. The V end lost 2 bases, the J end lost 0 bases, and 7 bases lay between the germline ends. Germline CDR1 and CDR2: MNHEY and SVGAGI. The CDR3 is 14 amino acids. In DNA, the CDR3 is TGTGCCAGCAGTTACGGACTCCTGAACACTGAAGCTTTCTTT. Its translation is CASSYGLLNTEAFF.

This clonotype was counted ten times or more. The V gene is TRBV10-3, the J gene TRBJ1-5, with D uncertain. The CDR3 length is 13 residues. Trimming took off 3 bases at V and 6 bases at J, with 9 bases between the two ends. Germline CDR1 reads ENHRY; CDR2 reads SYGVKD. CDR3 sequence reads: CAISDEGSQPQHF. In DNA form, the CDR3 reads TGTGCCATCAGTGACGAAGGGAGTCAGCCCCAGCATTTT.

This clonotype was detected only a few times. For the CDR3, the DNA is TGTGCCAGCAGCCCCGGCCCGAGGGTACGCACAGATACGCAGTATTTT. Encoded protein: CASSPGPRVRTDTQYF. V usage is TRBV7-2 and J usage is TRBJ2-3, with D possibly being TRBD2 (5 bases). Germline V lookup: CDR1 SGHTA, CDR2 FQGNSA. The CDR3 is made up of 16 amino acids. Trimming removed 5 bases from V and 1 base from J, with 16 bases in between.

This chain links TRBV7-2 with TRBJ2-5; no definite D call. This CDR3 is 14 amino acids long. CDR1 is SGHTA, CDR2 FQGNSA, per germline. Trimming cost V 5 bases and J 5 bases, with 15 bases left between them. In nucleotides, the CDR3 is TGTGCCAGCAGCCTGGGTCTCGGTAGCGAGACCCAGTACTTC. This codes for CASSLGLGSETQYF.

There are a few counts of this clonotype. The rearrangement uses TRBV27 and TRBJ2-1; D possibly corresponds to TRBD2 (6 bases). The germline V gene has CDR1 MNHEY and CDR2 SMNVEV (reference sequence). V lost 5 bases and J 7 bases, leaving 18 bases between the germline ends. There are 15 residues in the CDR3. The CDR3 DNA reads as TGTGCCAGCAGTGCACTAGCTAGGTTTGAGAATGAGCAGTTCTTC. This gives the protein CASSALARFENEQFF.

This clonotype was seen ten or more times. This sequence joins TRBV6-2 or TRBV6-3 and TRBJ2-3; 10 nucleotides align to TRBD1. Germline trimming cut 6 bases from V and 3 bases from J; bases unmatched to any gene: 6. In germline, CDR1 is MNHEY, CDR2 SVGEGT. The CDR3 consists of 15 residues. CDR3 protein: CASSWGQGLTDTQYF. The CDR3 coding sequence is TGTGCCAGCAGCTGGGGACAGGGGCTAACAGATACGCAGTATTTT.

In its sample, this clonotype was seen a few times. The V call is TRBV6-1, the J call TRBJ1-2, with 7 bases lining up with TRBD1. Trimming took 2 bases from V and 4 from J; bases not matched to a gene: 13. The CDR3 totals 17 residues. Germline V gene data show CDR1 as MNHNS and CDR2 as SASEGT. This CDR3 reads CASSEKLDRAPVYGYTF. For the CDR3, the DNA is TGTGCCAGCAGTGAAAAACTTGACAGGGCCCCCGTCTATGGCTACACCTTC.

There are a few counts of this clonotype. This chain uses TRBV7-2 with TRBJ1-2, with 9 bases lining up with TRBD1. CDR3 length: 15 amino acids. Germline loops: CDR1 SGHTA, CDR2 FQGNSA. V gave up 5 bases and J gave up 4 bases; unmatched junction bases: 8. The DNA of the CDR3 is TGTGCCAGCAGCCTCGGGACAGGGATGGGCTATGGCTACACCTTC. Translating it yields CASSLGTGMGYGYTF. Filled out from reference TRBV7-2 and TRBJ1-2, the complete variable domain reads GAGVSQSPSNKVTEKGKDVELRCDPISGHTALYWYRQSLGQGLEFLIYFQGNSAPDKSGLPSDRFSAERTGGSVSTLTIQRTQQEDSAVYLCASSLGTGMGYGYTFGSGTRLTVV.

The chain joins TRBV5-1 to TRBJ2-1, with TRBD2 as a possible D gene (5 bases). The CDR3 has 14 residues. Looked up from germline, CDR1 is SGHRS and CDR2 is YFSETQ. V was clipped by 7 bases and J by 0 bases, with 11 bases between them. CDR3 coding DNA: TGCGCCAGCGCTCTTGGGAGCTCCTACAATGAGCAGTTCTTC. It translates to CASALGSSYNEQFF.

This clonotype was counted ten times or more. This chain joins TRBV6-1 and TRBJ1-3; TRBD1 might be the D (6 bases). Per germline, CDR1 MNHNS and CDR2 SASEGT. Trimming took off 6 bases at V and 1 base at J, with 10 bases between the two ends. This CDR3 region has 14 residues. The DNA for the CDR3 is TGTGCCAGCAGGGTACAGGGTTCTGGAAACACCATATATTTT. It yields the protein CASRVQGSGNTIYF.

The rearrangement links TRBV6-5 to TRBJ2-1; TRBD1 agrees at 7 bases. Germline V gene sequence: CDR1 MNHEY, CDR2 SVGAGI. J was trimmed by 5 bases and V by 2 bases; bases with no gene match: 6. The CDR3 consists of 15 residues. CDR3 DNA: TGTGCCAGCAGTTACCCGGGACAGCCCAACAATGAGCAGTTCTTC. Residues: CASSYPGQPNNEQFF.

Points on this clonotype: One base away lies a much larger clone, so this may be a sequencing read error. The chain employs TRBV28 and TRBJ2-5, with D tentatively TRBD1 or TRBD2 (6 bases each). Germline V gene lookup returns CDR1 MDHEN and CDR2 SYDVKM. This CDR3 has 15 residues. V lost 5 bases and J 1 base, leaving 14 bases between the germline ends. CDR3 DNA sequence: TGTGCCAGCAGTCACCGGGGGCGCCTCCAAGAGACCCAGTACTTC. This encodes CASSHRGRLQETQYF.

In its sample, this clonotype was seen many times. The chain carries TRBV6-1 and TRBJ1-1; TRBD1 agrees at 9 bases. The CDR3 length is 14 residues. The V gene's germline CDR1 is MNHNS and CDR2 SASEGT. J gave up 4 bases and V 7 bases, and 7 bases lay outside the gene matches. The CDR3 nucleotides read TGTGCCAGCATACAACAGGGGGCGAGCACTGAAGCTTTCTTT. Translated, it gives CASIQQGASTEAFF.

This clonotype has at least ten counts. The chain combines TRBV20-1 with TRBJ1-1; 7 nucleotides line up with TRBD1. Germline CDR1 and CDR2: DFQATT and SNEGSKA (reference sequence). The CDR3 is 13 residues long. The CDR3 sequence is CSAAQGVNTEAFF. The CDR3 DNA follows: TGCAGCGCCGCCCAGGGGGTGAACACTGAAGCTTTCTTT.

The sample holds many counts of this clonotype. The V call is TRBV7-9, the J call TRBJ1-1; 7 bases line up with TRBD1. The V and J ends lost 0 bases and 2 bases, in that order; junction bases with no gene match: 3. The germline gives CDR1 SEHNR, CDR2 FQNEAQ (reference sequence). The CDR3 loop spans 15 amino acids. CDR3 sequence (DNA): TGTGCCAGCAGCTTAGCTCGACAGGGTAACACTGAAGCTTTCTTT. It encodes CASSLARQGNTEAFF. Filled out from reference TRBV7-9 and TRBJ1-1, the complete variable domain reads DTGVSQNPRHKITKRGQNVTFRCDPISEHNRLYWYRQTLGQGPEFLTYFQNEAQLEKSRLLSDRFSAERPKGSFSTLEIQRTEQGDSAMYLCASSLARQGNTEAFFGQGTRLTVV.

The V and J genes are TRBV19 and TRBJ2-1, with D maybe TRBD2 (6 bases). The CDR3 is 11 residues long. V lost 9 bases and J lost 12, with 15 bases in between. Germline loops: CDR1 LNHDA, CDR2 SQIVND (reference sequence). The CDR3 DNA follows: TGTGCCAGCTCGAAACGGGACTGGCAGTTCTTC. Its translation is CASSKRDWQFF.

Many counts were recorded for this clonotype. This chain uses TRBV20-1 with TRBJ2-1; 15 bases are shared with TRBD2. The V and J ends lost 6 bases and 4 bases, in that order; junction bases with no gene match: 16. Per germline, CDR1 DFQATT and CDR2 SNEGSKA (reference sequence). The CDR3 has 19 residues. The CDR3, as DNA: TGCAGTGCCGACAACTGGGGACTAGCGGGAGGAGAGATTTACAATGAGCAGTTCTTC. Its translation: CSADNWGLAGGEIYNEQFF.

This clonotype was counted only a few times. The gene calls are TRBV20-1 and TRBJ2-7; 7 bases match TRBD2. V lost 0 bases, J lost 6 bases, and 8 bases stayed unmatched. The CDR3 sequence is 14 residues long. Germline V gives CDR1 DFQATT, CDR2 SNEGSKA (reference sequence). In nucleotides, the CDR3 is TGCAGTGCTAGAGACGGACCGGGGAGGGGCGAGCAGTACTTC. This translates into CSARDGPGRGEQYF.

CDR3 loop: CASRSGATRNEQFF. The DNA of the CDR3 is TGCGCCAGCAGGTCGGGGGCTACTCGGAATGAGCAGTTCTTC. The chain joins TRBV5-1 to TRBJ2-1, with D tentatively TRBD1 or TRBD2 (6 bases each). Germline lookup yields CDR1 SGHRS and CDR2 YFSETQ. The V end was cut by 5 bases, the J end by 7 bases, with 16 bases between. The CDR3 covers 14 residues.

About this clonotype itself: This may stem from a read error, because a much larger clone lies one nucleotide away. V gene TRBV7-9 combines with J gene TRBJ2-5; no firm D call. The end of the DNA fits TRBJ2-1 better, so the J call may be wrong. The CDR3 runs to 12 residues. The germline gives CDR1 SEHNR, CDR2 FQNEAQ (reference sequence). The CDR3 DNA sequence: TGTGCCAGCAGCTCCATGAAGCAGACCCAGTTCTTC. Residues: CASSSMKQTQFF.

This clonotype has a count of ten or more. The V gene is TRBV29-1, the J gene TRBJ2-1, with 10 bases lining up with TRBD2. Germline CDR1 and CDR2: SQVTM and ANQGSEA. The CDR3 sequence is 14 residues long. With V trimmed by 7 bases and J by 5 bases, 8 bases remained unmatched. The CDR3 protein is CSGGRLAGNNEQFF. CDR3 nucleotides: TGCAGCGGGGGGAGACTAGCGGGCAACAATGAGCAGTTCTTC.

This clonotype was recorded at least ten times. For the CDR3, the DNA is TGTGCCACCAGCAGAGATAGTGGGTTGAACACTGAAGCTTTCTTT. It translates to CATSRDSGLNTEAFF. This rearrangement joins TRBV15 to TRBJ1-1, with D hard to call. The V and J ends lost 0 bases and 0 bases respectively, with 8 bases between them. Germline loops: CDR1 LNHNV, CDR2 YYDKDF (reference sequence). This CDR3 has 15 amino acids.

As concerns this clonotype: Just one base apart from a much larger clone, this may be a read error. The chain carries TRBV12-3 or TRBV12-4 and TRBJ1-1, with TRBD1 as a possible D gene (5 bases). This CDR3 comprises 15 residues. In nucleotides, the CDR3 is TGTGGCAGCAGTCGACCCGGGACGGTGAACACTGAAGCTTTCTTT. It specifies CGSSRPGTVNTEAFF.

This clonotype has a count of ten or more. V is TRBV20-1 and J is TRBJ1-1; possible D gene TRBD1, 6 bases. The CDR3 covers 14 residues. V was shortened by 6 bases and J by 1 base, with 15 bases between the two germline ends. Germline V gene data show CDR1 as DFQATT and CDR2 as SNEGSKA (reference sequence). The CDR3 region is CSARQETPNTEAFF. The CDR3 nucleotides are TGCAGTGCCCGACAGGAAACCCCGAACACTGAAGCTTTCTTT.

The sample holds a few counts of this clonotype. This chain links TRBV9 with TRBJ2-7; D might be TRBD2 (6 bases). The CDR3 is made up of 13 amino acids. Germline lookup yields CDR1 SGDLS and CDR2 YYNGEE. Trimming removed 4 bases from V and 6 bases from J, with 14 bases in between. The CDR3 loop is CASSPGAGTEQYF. DNA of the CDR3: TGTGCCAGCAGCCCGGGCGCGGGGACCGAGCAGTACTTC. The whole variable domain, remainder taken from reference TRBV9 and TRBJ2-7, is DSGVTQTPKHLITATGQRVTLRCSPRSGDLSVYWYQQSLDQGLQFLIQYYNGEERAKGNILERFSAQQFPDLHSELNLSSLELGDSALYFCASSPGAGTEQYFGPGTRLTVT.

With regard to this clonotype: It is likely a read error, because the conserved phenylalanine at the end of the CDR3 is missing. The chain combines TRBV7-3 with TRBJ2-5; D remains unclear. Trimming pared 2 bases from V and 2 bases from J, leaving 9 bases between. CDR3 length: 14 residues. The germline V gene has CDR1 SGHTA and CDR2 FQGTGA. The CDR3 DNA reads as TGTGCCAGCAGCTTAGGGCCTAGTCAAGAGACCCAGTACTCC. Translating it yields CASSLGPSQETQYS.

The chain employs TRBV19 and TRBJ2-6, with TRBD1 as a possible D gene (7 bases). Germline CDR1 and CDR2: LNHDA and SQIVND (reference sequence). V was clipped by 6 bases and J by 4 bases, with 16 bases between them. This CDR3 comprises 16 residues. The CDR3 DNA reads TGTGCCAGTAGAACAAGCAGGGGGGCAGGGGCCAACGTCCTGACTTTC. Its protein is CASRTSRGAGANVLTF.

This clonotype was observed a handful of times. The chain joins TRBV7-9 to TRBJ2-7; TRBD1 matches 7 bases. Germline V gene lookup returns CDR1 SEHNR and CDR2 FQNEAQ (reference sequence). J gave up 3 bases and V 4 bases, and 6 bases lay outside the gene matches. The CDR3 is 14 amino acids. CDR3 region: CASSSDRRLYEQYF. In DNA form, the CDR3 reads TGTGCCAGCAGCTCGGACAGGCGACTCTACGAGCAGTACTTC.